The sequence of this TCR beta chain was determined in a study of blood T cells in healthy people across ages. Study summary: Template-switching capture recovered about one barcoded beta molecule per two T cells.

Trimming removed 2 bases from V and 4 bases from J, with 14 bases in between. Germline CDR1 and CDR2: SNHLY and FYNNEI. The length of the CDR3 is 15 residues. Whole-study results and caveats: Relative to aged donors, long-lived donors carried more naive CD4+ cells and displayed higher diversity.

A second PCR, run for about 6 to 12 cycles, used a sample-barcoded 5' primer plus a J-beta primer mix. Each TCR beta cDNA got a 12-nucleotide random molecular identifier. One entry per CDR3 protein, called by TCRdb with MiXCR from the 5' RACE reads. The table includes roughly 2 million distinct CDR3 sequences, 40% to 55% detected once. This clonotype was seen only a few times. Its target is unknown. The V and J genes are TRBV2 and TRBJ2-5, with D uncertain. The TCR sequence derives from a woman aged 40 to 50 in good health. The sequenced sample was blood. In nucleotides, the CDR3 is TGTGCCAGCAGTGAATATGATAGAGAGTTAGAGACCCAGTACTTC. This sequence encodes CASSEYDRELETQYF.